The 7 T cell receptor beta chains presented below share a single source sample, sequenced in a study of blood T cell repertoires in COVID-19 (TCRdb year 2020). Library preparation employed the immunoSEQ multiplex PCR assay. TCRdb retrieved this table from immuneACCESS and kept in-frame rearrangements only. Not all clones are present; in checked studies, unresolved V genes account for under half, and no reason is known for the remainder. The sample table lists about 250,000 clones, 70% to 90% of them with a count of one. The ten largest account for about 4.3% of the sample. The specimen sequenced was PBMCs or T cells enriched from blood (not recorded which). These receptors were taken from a woman in her twenties or thirties who had recovered from COVID-19.

This chain links TRBV12-5 with TRBJ2-3; D is unresolved. The length of the CDR3 is 12 residues. Germline assignment: CDR1 LGHNT and CDR2 FRNRAP. Trimming removed 6 bases from V and 5 bases from J, with 9 bases in between. The CDR3, as DNA: TGTGCTAGTGGCCCGCCGGGAGATACGCAGTATTTT. Its translation is CASGPPGDTQYF.

This clone appeared a single time. The rearrangement uses TRBV2 and TRBJ1-3, with D uncertain. Germline V gene data show CDR1 as SNHLY and CDR2 as FYNNEI. V gave up 8 bases and J gave up 0 bases, with 11 bases separating them. The CDR3 is 14 residues long. The CDR3 sequence: CASPGLDSGNTIYF. CDR3 bases: TGTGCCAGCCCAGGTTTAGACTCTGGAAACACCATATATTTT.

The J gene is TRBJ1-2, the V gene TRBV28, with 9 nucleotides matching TRBD1. Germline V lookup: CDR1 MDHEN, CDR2 SYDVKM. The CDR3 consists of 17 residues. Germline trimming cut 0 bases from V and 4 bases from J; bases unmatched to any gene: 9. Written as DNA, the CDR3 is TGTGCCAGCAGTTTATGGGCCACAGGGGGCGCCCGCTATGGCTACACCTTC. Protein: CASSLWATGGARYGYTF.

The chain employs TRBV27 and TRBJ1-2; 7 bases are a match to TRBD1. CDR3 length: 13 amino acids. With V trimmed by 8 bases and J by 4 bases, 7 bases remained unmatched. CDR1 and CDR2 from the germline V gene are MNHEY and SMNVEV (reference sequence). The CDR3 is CASSNRGAYGYTF. Written as DNA, the CDR3 is TGTGCCAGCTCAAACAGGGGCGCCTATGGCTACACCTTC.

The rearrangement uses TRBV11-2 and TRBJ1-6; TRBD1 is a possible D gene (5 bases). This CDR3 spans 15 amino acids. V was trimmed by 4 bases and J by 8 bases, leaving 15 bases between them. Per germline, CDR1 SGHAT and CDR2 FQNNGV. The CDR3 nucleotides are TGTGCCAGCAGCTCTATAAGGGGTTATGATTCACCCCTCCACTTT. It encodes CASSSIRGYDSPLHF.

This rearrangement joins TRBV10-3 to TRBJ2-7, with 9 bases aligning to TRBD1. V shed 2 bases, J shed 4 bases, and the junction held 0 bases outside the gene matches. The length of the CDR3 is 13 residues. Germline V gene data show CDR1 as ENHRY and CDR2 as SYGVKD. The DNA of the CDR3 is TGTGCCATCAGTGAGGGACAGGGGTACGAGCAGTACTTC. This encodes CAISEGQGYEQYF.

V usage is TRBV29-1 and J usage is TRBJ1-1; D gene unclear. V was shortened by 7 bases and J by 8 bases, with 17 bases between the two germline ends. Germline loops: CDR1 SQVTM, CDR2 ANQGSEA. The CDR3 sequence is 12 residues long. The DNA of the CDR3 is TGCAGCGAGCGGGGTGGGCCGGGGGAAGCTTTCTTT. It specifies CSERGGPGEAFF.